The 15 T cell receptor beta chains below were found in one sample sequenced in a study of T cell changes during pregnancy in multiple sclerosis (dated by TCRdb to 2018 to 2020). Library method: the immunoSEQ multiplex PCR assay. In its TCRdb copy, this immuneACCESS table keeps in-frame sequences only and misses some clones. Where compared with another copy, unresolved V genes explain less than half of these, and the others have no known cause. This sample gives more than 75,000 clones in total; 94% of them show up just once. 2% to 3% of the sample is held by the ten biggest clonotypes. This sample comprised peripheral blood, obtained in the third trimester of pregnancy. The receptor set was obtained from a female donor with multiple sclerosis, enrolled in a pregnancy study.

The chain uses TRBV13 and TRBJ1-5; no reliable D call. Trimming cost V 5 bases and J 8 bases, with 10 bases left between them. Per germline, CDR1 PRHDT and CDR2 FYEKMQ (reference sequence). There are 12 residues in the CDR3. This CDR3 is CASSRHSEPQHF. The CDR3 DNA reads as TGTGCCAGCAGCAGACACAGTGAGCCCCAGCATTTT.

The chain joins TRBV27 to TRBJ1-1; tentative D call: TRBD1 (5 bases). The V end lost 4 bases, the J end lost 1 base, and 10 bases lay between the germline ends. The CDR3 contains 14 residues. Per germline, CDR1 MNHEY and CDR2 SMNVEV (reference sequence). The DNA of the CDR3 is TGTGCCAGCAGTTCCCCCGGGGGGAACACTGAAGCTTTCTTT. It specifies CASSSPGGNTEAFF.

The chain carries TRBV2 and TRBJ1-2, with TRBD1 matching over 8 bases. Germline lookup yields CDR1 SNHLY and CDR2 FYNNEI. V shed 4 bases and J 6 bases; nucleotides not matched to a gene: 4. CDR3 length: 13 residues. CDR3 DNA sequence: TGTGCCAGCAGTGTCCAGGGGGCCGATGGCTACACCTTC. Residues: CASSVQGADGYTF. The variable domain in full, with the rest retrieved from reference TRBV2 and TRBJ1-2, is EPEVTQTPSHQVTQMGQEVILRCVPISNHLYFYWYRQILGQKVEFLVSFYNNEISEKSEIFDDQFSVERPDGSNFTLKIRSTKLEDSAMYFCASSVQGADGYTFGSGTRLTVV.

V and J are TRBV5-1 and TRBJ1-1; 7 bases align to TRBD1. CDR1 is SGHRS and CDR2 is YFSETQ in the germline V gene. The length of the CDR3 is 14 residues. The ends lost 3 bases at V and 0 bases at J; junction bases unmatched: 2. The CDR3 sequence is CASSSTGVNTEAFF. As DNA, the CDR3 is TGCGCCAGCAGCTCCACAGGGGTGAACACTGAAGCTTTCTTT.

This clone has only a few counts. The chain links TRBV7-2 to TRBJ2-7; 9 bases are a match to TRBD2. CDR1 and CDR2 (germline): SGHTA, FQGNSA. The CDR3 loop spans 15 amino acids. V shed 6 bases and J 3 bases; nucleotides not matched to a gene: 9. The CDR3 is CASRWASGANYEQYF. In nucleotides, the CDR3 is TGTGCCAGCAGGTGGGCTAGCGGGGCGAACTACGAGCAGTACTTC.

The chain joins TRBV7-9 to TRBJ2-1; tentative D call: TRBD2 (6 bases). Germline loops: CDR1 SEHNR, CDR2 FQNEAQ (reference sequence). The germline V and J ends were trimmed by 0 bases and 4 bases, with 13 bases remaining between them. The CDR3 contains 16 residues. CDR3: CASSLAMVGGYNEQFF. DNA of the CDR3: TGTGCCAGCAGCTTAGCAATGGTGGGGGGTTACAATGAGCAGTTCTTC.

The chain has TRBV6-5 and TRBJ1-6, with a tentative D call TRBD1 (6 bases). With 9 bases removed from V and 6 bases from J, the gap between germline ends came to 9 bases. The germline gives CDR1 MNHEY, CDR2 SVGAGI. The CDR3 consists of 12 residues. This CDR3 is CASQGRNSPLHF. The CDR3 bases are TGTGCCAGTCAGGGGCGTAATTCACCCCTCCACTTT.

V usage is TRBV5-4 and J usage is TRBJ2-2; 8 bases fit TRBD2. Germline CDR1 and CDR2: SGHNT and YYREEE (reference sequence). CDR3 length: 18 amino acids. V gave up 5 bases and J gave up 7 bases; unmatched junction bases: 19. The CDR3 coding sequence is TGTGCCAGCAGATCGGGCCCCCTCGCGGGGGGTTTCATCGGGGAGCTGTTTTTT. As protein: CASRSGPLAGGFIGELFF.

The rearrangement uses TRBV29-1 and TRBJ1-1; D not certain. V lost 5 bases and J 5 bases, leaving 18 bases between the germline ends. This CDR3 is 14 amino acids long. Germline CDR1 SQVTM, CDR2 ANQGSEA. The CDR3 spells CSVIRHGPRTEAFF. The CDR3 bases are TGCAGCGTTATCAGACACGGCCCACGTACTGAAGCTTTCTTT.

The table lists this clone with a count of one. V usage is TRBV27 and J usage is TRBJ2-5, with no clear D. Germline assignment: CDR1 MNHEY and CDR2 SMNVEV (reference sequence). V was shortened by 6 bases and J by 5 bases, with 16 bases between the two germline ends. This CDR3 is built from 14 residues. The CDR3: CASSRAPTYETQYF. The DNA of the CDR3 is TGTGCCAGCAGCCGCGCACCGACATATGAGACCCAGTACTTC.

The J gene is TRBJ1-5, the V gene TRBV7-2; D is perhaps TRBD1 (6 bases). Trimming took 1 base from V and 3 from J, leaving 19 bases between them. There are 18 residues in the CDR3. Germline loops: CDR1 SGHTA, CDR2 FQGNSA. The CDR3 region has the DNA TGTGCCAGCAGCTTAGAAGTCGGAGGTCAGGGGAACAATCAGCCCCAGCATTTT. Encoded protein: CASSLEVGGQGNNQPQHF.

The table lists this clone with a count of one. The chain links TRBV2 to TRBJ2-5; D gene unclear. Trimming took 6 bases from V and 0 from J, leaving 5 bases between them. The CDR3 extends over 12 amino acids. The germline V gene has CDR1 SNHLY and CDR2 FYNNEI. The CDR3 spells CASRANQETQYF. CDR3 nucleotides: TGTGCCAGCAGAGCGAACCAAGAGACCCAGTACTTC.

This rearrangement joins TRBV19 to TRBJ1-5, with 10 bases lining up with TRBD1. The J segment lost 5 bases and the V segment lost 7 bases, leaving 11 bases of the junction unmatched. The CDR3 has 16 residues. Germline lookup yields CDR1 LNHDA and CDR2 SQIVND (reference sequence). The CDR3 bases are TGTGCCAGTACCCTTACCGACAGGGGGCGTCATCAGCCCCAGCATTTT. Its protein is CASTLTDRGRHQPQHF.

The J gene is TRBJ2-7, the V gene TRBV10-2; no reliable D call. The germline V and J ends were trimmed by 3 bases and 5 bases, with 5 bases remaining between them. The CDR3 runs to 11 residues. Germline values: CDR1 WSHSY, CDR2 SAAADI. The CDR3 here is CASSDQNEQYF. CDR3 bases: TGCGCCAGCAGTGACCAGAACGAGCAGTACTTC.

The V and J genes are TRBV15 and TRBJ2-3; 8 bases align to TRBD1. The germline V gene has CDR1 LNHNV and CDR2 YYDKDF (reference sequence). The CDR3 runs 15 residues. Trimming cost V 5 bases and J 6 bases; bases outside gene matches: 10. CDR3 protein: CATSLDRGKVDTQYF. CDR3 DNA: TGTGCCACCAGCCTCGACAGGGGAAAAGTTGATACGCAGTATTTT.